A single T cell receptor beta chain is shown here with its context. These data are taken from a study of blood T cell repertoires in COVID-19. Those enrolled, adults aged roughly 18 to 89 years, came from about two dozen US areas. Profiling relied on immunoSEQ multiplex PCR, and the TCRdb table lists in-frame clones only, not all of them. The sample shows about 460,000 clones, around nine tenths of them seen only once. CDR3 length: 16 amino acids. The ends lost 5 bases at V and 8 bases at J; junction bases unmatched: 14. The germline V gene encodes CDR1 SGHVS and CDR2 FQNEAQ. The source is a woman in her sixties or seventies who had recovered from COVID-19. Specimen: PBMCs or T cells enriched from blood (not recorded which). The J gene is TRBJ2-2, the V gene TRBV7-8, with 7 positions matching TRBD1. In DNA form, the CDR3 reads TGTGCCAGCAGCGCCCGACCGACAGGGTTTCTGGGGGAGCTGTTTTTT. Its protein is CASSARPTGFLGELFF.